This T cell receptor (beta chain) comes out of a study of cytomegalovirus exposure and HLA in healthy donors. Comment on this clone: The junction differs from germline at one of its ends, possibly a read error.

The germline V gene encodes CDR1 SEHNR and CDR2 FQNEAQ (reference sequence). The CDR3 extends over 17 amino acids. The PCR had 60 Vbeta and 13 Jbeta primers. The protocol was immunoSEQ multiplex PCR, while the TCRdb copy is restricted to in-frame clones and leaves out a portion. This sample yields 55,000 to 80,000 clones, of which roughly 65% are seen a single time; roughly 2.1% belongs to the top ten. The TCR originated in a woman under 40 in good health and CMV-seronegative. The chain combines TRBV7-9 with TRBJ2-7; TRBD1 matches 9 bases. Sequenced material: PBMCs. As DNA, the CDR3 is TGTTCCAGCAGCCCCCGAGGTAGGGACAGGGTAACCTACGAGCAGTACTTC. The encoded protein is CSSSPRGRDRVTYEQYF.